Listed below are T cell receptor beta chains from one sample, sequenced in a study of neurological immune-mediated disorders. TCRdb re-called the 5' RACE reads with MiXCR, one entry per CDR3 protein. Altogether about 59,000 distinct CDR3 sequences are present, about 25% being singletons, with the ten largest covering 3.5% to 5.5%. The sample consisted of PBMCs. The receptors here all came from a man aged 55 to 69 with HTLV-1-associated myelopathy (HAM/TSP). The CDR3 runs from the conserved cysteine through the conserved F or W. The D gene is left open where the match is weak. Clone size is given for some rows only: seen once, a few or many times, or a class if the clone is expanded.

TRBJ1-5 | - | TRBV5-1 | 13 | many | TGCGCCAGCAGCACTGGGGTCAATCAGCCCCAGCATTTT | CASSTGVNQPQHF
TRBJ2-3 | - | TRBV2 | 12 | many | TGTGCCAGCAGCGAGGGACCAGATACGCAGTATTTT | CASSEGPDTQYF
TRBJ1-5 | - | TRBV7-2 | 14 | many | TGTGCCAGCAGCCCATCGCGCGGCAATCAGCCCCAGCATTTT | CASSPSRGNQPQHF
TRBJ2-1 | - | TRBV20-1 | 14 | many | TGCAGTTTCCTAGCGCGACCGGGCTACAATGAGCAGTTCTTC | CSFLARPGYNEQFF
TRBJ2-2 | TRBD2 | TRBV7-9 | 16 | many | TGTGCCAGCAGCTTAGGACTAGCGGGATATACCGGGGAGCTGTTTTTT | CASSLGLAGYTGELFF
TRBJ1-2 | - | TRBV7-9 | 16 | many | TGTGCCAGCAGCTCAAGTTCTACAGGGCCCACGTATGGCTACACCTTC | CASSSSSTGPTYGYTF
TRBJ2-1 | - | TRBV4-1 | 17 | - | TGCGCCAGCAGCCAGGCGGACATGGGTTTTTCCTACAATGAGCAGTTCTTC | CASSQADMGFSYNEQFF
TRBJ1-6 | - | TRBV5-1 | 17 | - | TGCGCCAGCAGCTCAAGCCATGAGGGGACAAGTTATACACCCCTCCACTTT | CASSSSHEGTSYTPLHF
TRBJ2-2 | TRBD1 | TRBV4-2 | 15 | many | TGTGCCAGCAGCCCTGAACAGGGGGTAACCGGGGAGCTGTTTTTT | CASSPEQGVTGELFF
TRBJ2-1 | TRBD2 | TRBV7-9 | 15 | - | TGTGCCAGCAGCTTACCAGCGGGAGGGCATAATGAGCAGTTCTTC | CASSLPAGGHNEQFF
TRBJ1-6 | - | TRBV5-4 | 13 | few | TGTGCCAGCAGCATAGGACATAATTCACCCCTCCACTTT | CASSIGHNSPLHF
TRBJ2-5 | - | TRBV7-8 | 13 | few | TGTGCCAGCAGCTTGAACGGGATCGAGACCCAGTACTTC | CASSLNGIETQYF
TRBJ1-1 | TRBD1 | TRBV9 | 16 | - | TGTGCCAGCAGCGACCGGGACAGACTTTCGAACACTGAAGCTTTCTTT | CASSDRDRLSNTEAFF
TRBJ1-4 | - | TRBV4-1 | 14 | many | TGCGCCAGCAGCCTTTCCGGGACCGAGAAAAAACTGTTTTTT | CASSLSGTEKKLFF
TRBJ2-5 | - | TRBV7-2 | 15 | many | TGTGCCAGCAGTCCTGGGGCTATCCCCCAAGAGACCCAGTACTTC | CASSPGAIPQETQYF
TRBJ2-1 | TRBD2 | TRBV20-1 | 15 | many | TGCAGTGCTAGCGTTATCGGGAGGTATTACAATGAGCAGTTCTTC | CSASVIGRYYNEQFF
TRBJ2-7 | - | TRBV5-1 | 13 | many | TGCGCCAGCAGCTTGTTTCGGGGGTACGAGCAGTACTTC | CASSLFRGYEQYF
TRBJ2-5 | TRBD1 | TRBV7-8 | 16 | many | TGTGCCAGCAGCTCCGGAGGGACAGGGGGAATGGAGACCCAGTACTTC | CASSSGGTGGMETQYF
TRBJ1-3 | TRBD1 | TRBV11-3 | 14 | - | TGTGCCAGCAGCGTGACAGGGGCTGGAAACACCATATATTTT | CASSVTGAGNTIYF
TRBJ2-1 | - | TRBV6-6 | 11 | - | TGTGCCAGCAGTTACTCGAATGAGCAGTTCTTC | CASSYSNEQFF
TRBJ2-4 | TRBD1 | TRBV5-5 | 14 | many | TGTGCCAGCAGTTTTACAGGGGCAAAAAACATTCAGTACTTC | CASSFTGAKNIQYF
TRBJ1-1 | - | TRBV5-1 | 16 | many | TGCGCCAGCAGCCGTAGCACACAAAGGATGAACACTGAAGCTTTCTTT | CASSRSTQRMNTEAFF
TRBJ1-1 | - | TRBV29-1 | 13 | - | TGCAGCACGATCACCGGAAGGGAGACTGAAGCTTTCTTT | CSTITGRETEAFF
TRBJ2-7 | - | TRBV5-1 | 15 | many | TGCGCCAGCAGCTCAACAGTCCTGAGCTCCTACGAGCAGTACTTC | CASSSTVLSSYEQYF
TRBJ1-3 | - | TRBV12-3/TRBV12-4 | 15 | many | TGTGCCAGCAGTTTTTCACCGGGATCTGGAAACACCATATATTTT | CASSFSPGSGNTIYF
TRBJ2-5 | - | TRBV5-1 | 15 | many | TGCGCCAGCCATCAATTGTCAGGGACACAAGAGACCCAGTACTTC | CASHQLSGTQETQYF
TRBJ2-3 | - | TRBV29-1 | 11 | many | TGCAGCGTTGGCACCCCAGATACGCAGTATTTT | CSVGTPDTQYF
TRBJ2-5 | - | TRBV20-1 | 14 | many | TGCAGTGCTAGAGACCCACGGGACCAAGAGACCCAGTACTTC | CSARDPRDQETQYF